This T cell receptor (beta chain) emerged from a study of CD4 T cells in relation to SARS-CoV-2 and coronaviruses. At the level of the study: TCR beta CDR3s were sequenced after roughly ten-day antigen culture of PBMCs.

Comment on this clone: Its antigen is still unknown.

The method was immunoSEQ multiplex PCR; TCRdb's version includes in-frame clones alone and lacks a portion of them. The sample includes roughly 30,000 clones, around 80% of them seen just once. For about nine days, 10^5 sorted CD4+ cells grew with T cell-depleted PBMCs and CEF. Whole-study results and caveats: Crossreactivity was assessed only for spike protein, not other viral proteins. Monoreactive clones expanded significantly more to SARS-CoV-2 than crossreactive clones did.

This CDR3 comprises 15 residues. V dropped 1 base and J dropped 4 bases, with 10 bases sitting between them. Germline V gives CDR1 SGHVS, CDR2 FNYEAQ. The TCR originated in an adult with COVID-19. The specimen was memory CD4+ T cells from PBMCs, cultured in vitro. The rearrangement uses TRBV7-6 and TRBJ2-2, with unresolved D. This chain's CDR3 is CASSLDSVLTGELFF. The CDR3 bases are TGTGCCAGCAGCTTAGATTCGGTCCTCACCGGGGAGCTGTTTTTT.